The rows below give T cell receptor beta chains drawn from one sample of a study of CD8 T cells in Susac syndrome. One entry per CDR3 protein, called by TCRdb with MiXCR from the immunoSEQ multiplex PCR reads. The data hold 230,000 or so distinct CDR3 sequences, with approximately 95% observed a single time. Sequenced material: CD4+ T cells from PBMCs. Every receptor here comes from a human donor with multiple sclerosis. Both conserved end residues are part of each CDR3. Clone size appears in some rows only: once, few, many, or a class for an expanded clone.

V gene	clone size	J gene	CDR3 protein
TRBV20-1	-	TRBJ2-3	CSVPGLDGDTQYF
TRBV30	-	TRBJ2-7	CAGTAMSYEQYF
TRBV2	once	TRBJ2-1	CASSDLTGVTYNEQFF
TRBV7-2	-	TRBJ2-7	CASSLIAQAYEQYF
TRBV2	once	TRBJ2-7	CASAAVHEQYF
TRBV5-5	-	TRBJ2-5	CASSWGPNETQYF
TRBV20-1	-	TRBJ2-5	CSASGQGTRGETQYF
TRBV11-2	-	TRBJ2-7	CASSLGWSYEQYF
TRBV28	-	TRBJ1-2	CASSLSEIGYTF
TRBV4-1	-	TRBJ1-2	CASSQEAEYGGYTF
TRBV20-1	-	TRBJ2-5	CSAERGGTQYF
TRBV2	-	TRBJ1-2	CASSGQGNGYTF
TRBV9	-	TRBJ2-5	CASSETDQETQYF
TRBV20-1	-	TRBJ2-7	CSAQGALELYEQYF
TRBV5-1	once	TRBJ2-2	CASSSGTGNTGELFF
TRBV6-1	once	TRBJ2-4	CASSPQGVLGTAKNIQYF
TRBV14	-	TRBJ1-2	CASSTGVGPLYGYTF
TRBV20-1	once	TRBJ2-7	CSAWGGLAGVVEQYF
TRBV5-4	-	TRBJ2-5	CASSLKEAGVAETQYF
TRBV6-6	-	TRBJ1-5	CASRPGQGQPQHF
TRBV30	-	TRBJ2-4	CAWSVGVAKNIQYF
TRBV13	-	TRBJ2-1	CASSPTPGQIYNEQFF
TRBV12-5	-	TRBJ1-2	CASGFQGLMVYGYTF
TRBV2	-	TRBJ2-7	CASSEPVSYEQYF
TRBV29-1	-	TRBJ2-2	CSVEMGDTGELFF
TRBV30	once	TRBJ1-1	CAWKTHGGGNTEAFF
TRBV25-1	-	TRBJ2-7	CASSSRGSEQYF
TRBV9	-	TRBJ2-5	CASSVGQGWETQYF
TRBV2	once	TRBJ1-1	CASSRDSDGVAFF
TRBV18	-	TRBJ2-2	CASGTSLNTGELFF
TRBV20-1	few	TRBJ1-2	CSASGNGYTF
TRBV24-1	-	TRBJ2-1	CATSGSPAYNEQFF
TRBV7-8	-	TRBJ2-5	CASSLGRSGGVGETQYF
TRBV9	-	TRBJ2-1	CASSSGLVGNEQFF
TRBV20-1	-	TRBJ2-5	CSARDLTSKQETQYF
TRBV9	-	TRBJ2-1	CASSVGGSGHNEQFF
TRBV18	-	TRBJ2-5	CASSNGRETQYF